The 32 T cell receptor beta chains reported below all come from one sample, sequenced in a study of glioma-infiltrating T cells after dendritic cell vaccination. Repertoires were generated with immunoSEQ multiplex PCR, while TCRdb's copy carries only in-frame clones and drops some. The sample has 50,000 to 55,000 clones; approximately 90% are singletons. The sample's time point: after dendritic cell vaccination, including at tumor progression/relapse. The sample here was blood, taken after dendritic cell vaccination. The receptors originated from a human donor with glioblastoma.

The V and J genes are TRBV19 and TRBJ1-5; 10 bases map to TRBD1. CDR1 and CDR2 (germline): LNHDA, SQIVND (reference sequence). The CDR3 has 16 amino acids. J was trimmed by 5 bases and V by 6 bases; bases with no gene match: 10. CDR3 nucleotides: TGTGCCAGTAGATCTCCGGGACAGGGGAACCATCAGCCCCAGCATTTT. This translates into CASRSPGQGNHQPQHF.

The chain links TRBV7-9 to TRBJ1-1; 9 bases line up with TRBD1. Per germline, CDR1 SEHNR and CDR2 FQNEAQ (reference sequence). With V trimmed by 5 bases and J by 4 bases, 17 bases remained unmatched. This CDR3 region has 18 residues. The CDR3, as DNA: TGTGCCAGCAGCGTAACTCCGGGACAGGGTATAGCGGGCACTGAAGCTTTCTTT. It codes for CASSVTPGQGIAGTEAFF.

The V call is TRBV28, the J call TRBJ2-2, with a possible D match to TRBD2 (5 bases). Trimming removed 5 bases from V and 1 base from J, with 11 bases in between. This CDR3 is built from 15 residues. Germline V gives CDR1 MDHEN, CDR2 SYDVKM. CDR3 sequence reads: CASSPGSLNTGELFF. CDR3 bases: TGTGCCAGCAGTCCGGGATCGTTGAACACCGGGGAGCTGTTTTTT.

The chain recombines TRBV10-3 with TRBJ2-2, with 14 nucleotides matching TRBD2. Trimming at V came to 7 bases and at J to 6 bases, leaving 7 bases not matched to a gene. From germline, CDR1 is ENHRY and CDR2 SYGVKD. This CDR3 comprises 16 residues. Here the CDR3 reads CAIKGLAGERAGELFF. Written as DNA, the CDR3 is TGTGCCATCAAGGGACTAGCGGGGGAGAGAGCCGGGGAGCTGTTTTTT.

This clone came up a few times. The chain is built from TRBV30 and TRBJ1-2; 12 nucleotides agree with TRBD1. J was trimmed by 7 bases and V by 3 bases; bases with no gene match: 9. The CDR3 is made up of 15 amino acids. CDR1 is GTSNPN and CDR2 is SVGIG in the germline V gene (reference sequence). For the CDR3, the DNA is TGTGCCTGGAGGATTCCGGGACAGGGGGCTAGTGGCTACACCTTC. Translation: CAWRIPGQGASGYTF.

The chain combines TRBV7-8 with TRBJ2-2, with D uncertain. There are 16 residues in the CDR3. The germline gives CDR1 SGHVS, CDR2 FQNEAQ. V was shortened by 5 bases and J by 0 bases, with 13 bases between the two germline ends. The CDR3 DNA is TGTGCCAGCAGCCACCACTATAGCCCGAACACCGGGGAGCTGTTTTTT. This encodes CASSHHYSPNTGELFF. The variable domain in full, with the rest retrieved from reference TRBV7-8 and TRBJ2-2, is GAGVSQSPRYKVAKRGQDVALRCDPISGHVSLFWYQQALGQGPEFLTYFQNEAQLDKSGLPSDRFFAERPEGSVSTLKIQRTQQEDSAVYLCASSHHYSPNTGELFFGEGSRLTVL.

The chain joins TRBV10-3 to TRBJ1-1, with 8 bases aligning to TRBD1. CDR1 and CDR2 (germline): ENHRY, SYGVKD. The junction had 7 bases not matched to a gene; V was cut back by 5 bases and J by 5 bases. This CDR3 is 14 amino acids long. The CDR3 DNA reads as TGTGCCATCAGTATAACAGGGGGTCAAACTGAAGCTTTCTTT. This codes for CAISITGGQTEAFF.

The V gene is TRBV28, the J gene TRBJ2-7; 7 positions agree with TRBD2. Germline V gives CDR1 MDHEN, CDR2 SYDVKM. CDR3 length equals 15 residues. Trimming cost V 8 bases and J 4 bases; bases outside gene matches: 14. In DNA form, the CDR3 reads TGTGCCAGCGTCACTGGGCGGGGGAATACATACGAGCAGTACTTC. Amino acid sequence: CASVTGRGNTYEQYF.

The chain is built from TRBV28 and TRBJ1-5; maybe TRBD1 (6 bases). The germline V gene encodes CDR1 MDHEN and CDR2 SYDVKM. V lost 4 bases, J lost 5 bases, and 15 bases lay in between. The CDR3 runs to 15 residues. The CDR3 DNA reads as TGTGCCAGCAGTTCAGGGGCACTCGGGGATCAGCCCCAGCATTTT. Translating gives CASSSGALGDQPQHF. The entire variable domain, with the rest obtained from reference TRBV28 and TRBJ1-5, is as follows: DVKVTQSSRYLVKRTGEKVFLECVQDMDHENMFWYRQDPGLGLRLIYFSYDVKMKEKGDIPEGYSVSREKKERFSLILESASTNQTSMYLCASSSGALGDQPQHFGDGTRLSIL.

The genes are TRBV29-1 and TRBJ1-1, with D uncertain. The ends were cut back, 6 bases at V and 8 bases at J, with 13 bases in the middle. Germline CDR1 SQVTM, CDR2 ANQGSEA. The CDR3 covers 11 residues. The CDR3 coding sequence is TGCAGCGTCGCTGGTTGGCCCGAAGCTTTCTTT. It translates to CSVAGWPEAFF.

The chain uses TRBV30 and TRBJ2-5; D is unclear. The ends were cut back, 1 base at V and 11 bases at J, with 17 bases in the middle. CDR3 length equals 13 residues. In germline, CDR1 is GTSNPN, CDR2 SVGIG (reference sequence). CDR3 DNA: TGTGCCTGGAGTGCTCCCCCAGTGGTTTGGCAGTACTTC. Its translation: CAWSAPPVVWQYF.

The V and J genes are TRBV25-1 and TRBJ2-7, with 13 nucleotides matching TRBD2. Germline values: CDR1 MGHDK, CDR2 SYGVNS. The CDR3 sequence is 16 residues long. V shed 5 bases and J 3 bases; nucleotides not matched to a gene: 7. The CDR3 region has the DNA TGTGCCAGCAGTCTTGGCGGACTAGCGGGAGTCTACGAGCAGTACTTC. Amino acids: CASSLGGLAGVYEQYF.

The V and J genes are TRBV19 and TRBJ1-1; 10 bases align to TRBD1. Trimming cost V 1 base and J 4 bases; bases outside gene matches: 6. Germline V lookup: CDR1 LNHDA, CDR2 SQIVND (reference sequence). This CDR3 spans 16 amino acids. The CDR3 DNA reads as TGTGCCAGTAGTATAGCTGGGACAGGGGCTAGCACTGAAGCTTTCTTT. Its translation is CASSIAGTGASTEAFF.

This chain joins TRBV11-1 and TRBJ2-7; a weak D match, TRBD1 (6 bases). This CDR3 comprises 18 residues. CDR1 and CDR2 from the germline V gene are SGHAT and FQDESV (reference sequence). V was trimmed by 4 bases and J by 1 base, leaving 23 bases between them. CDR3 sequence: CASSSYRERYLPSYEQYF. The CDR3 nucleotides are TGTGCCAGCAGCTCCTACAGGGAGCGCTACTTGCCATCCTACGAGCAGTACTTC.

The rearrangement joins TRBV6-5 to TRBJ2-1; 13 bases align to TRBD2. This CDR3 is built from 16 residues. V dropped 4 bases and J dropped 3; count of bases not matched to a gene: 3. CDR1 and CDR2 (germline): MNHEY, SVGAGI. The CDR3 DNA reads as TGTGCCAGCAGTTCGGGACTAGCGGGACGCTACAATGAGCAGTTCTTC. Protein: CASSSGLAGRYNEQFF.

J is TRBJ2-1 and V is TRBV15; D perhaps matches TRBD1 (6 bases). The CDR3 has 17 amino acids. Per the germline V gene, CDR1 is LNHNV and CDR2 is YYDKDF (reference sequence). The germline V and J ends were trimmed by 1 base and 0 bases, with 13 bases remaining between them. The DNA of the CDR3 is TGTGCCACCAGCAGAGGAGGGGGTGGTCTCTCCTACAATGAGCAGTTCTTC. It yields the protein CATSRGGGGLSYNEQFF.

V is TRBV6-4 and J is TRBJ2-2; D possibly corresponds to TRBD2 (5 bases). Germline V CDR1 and CDR2: MRHNA, SNTAGT. Trimming cost V 10 bases and J 5 bases, with 17 bases left between them. CDR3 length: 14 amino acids. CDR3 protein: CATTPRPGTGELFF. CDR3 coding DNA: TGTGCCACCACCCCTCGACCGGGAACCGGGGAGCTGTTTTTT.

The rearrangement joins TRBV6-1 to TRBJ1-1; D is unresolved. Trimming pared 0 bases from V and 4 bases from J, leaving 6 bases between. The CDR3 is 13 amino acids. Germline V gene lookup returns CDR1 MNHNS and CDR2 SASEGT. The CDR3 here is CASSEAPRTEAFF. The CDR3 DNA follows: TGTGCCAGCAGTGAAGCACCGCGCACTGAAGCTTTCTTT.

The chain carries TRBV7-9 and TRBJ2-7, with D tentatively TRBD1 (6 bases). The V end lost 6 bases, the J end lost 9 bases, and 21 bases lay between the germline ends. The CDR3 is made up of 14 amino acids. The V gene's germline CDR1 is SEHNR and CDR2 FQNEAQ (reference sequence). The CDR3 region has the DNA TGTGCCAGCAGTTTCACTCAAAACAGGGCGAGGCAGTACTTC. It codes for CASSFTQNRARQYF.

As to this clone: Without the conserved terminal phenylalanine or tryptophan, this CDR3 likely stems from a read error. The DNA is left out, because the CDR3 cannot be placed on it with certainty; the CDR3 is given as TCRdb lists it. V gene TRBV28 combines with J gene TRBJ1-2; TRBD1 reflects the table's D call only, with no check against the DNA. The CDR3 comprises 14 residues, both ends counted. Germline assignment: CDR1 MDHEN and CDR2 SYDVKM. CDR3 loop: CASSPANTGAPFSL.

This chain uses TRBV6-5 with TRBJ2-1; D gene uncertain. The CDR3 covers 11 residues. Germline CDR1 MNHEY, CDR2 SVGAGI. Trimming pared 5 bases from V and 8 bases from J, leaving 7 bases between. CDR3 sequence: CASSIRDEQFF. The CDR3, as DNA: TGTGCCAGCAGTATTCGGGATGAGCAGTTCTTC.

The V gene is TRBV11-2, the J gene TRBJ2-2; unclear D gene. The germline gives CDR1 SGHAT, CDR2 FQNNGV. There are 16 residues in the CDR3. V lost 0 bases to trimming and J lost 1 base, with 9 bases between them. This CDR3 is CASSLDPAQNTGELFF. In DNA, the CDR3 is TGTGCCAGCAGCTTAGATCCCGCACAGAACACCGGGGAGCTGTTTTTT. The complete variable domain, with remaining parts taken from reference TRBV11-2 and TRBJ2-2, reads EAGVAQSPRYKIIEKRQSVAFWCNPISGHATLYWYQQILGQGPKLLIQFQNNGVVDDSQLPKDRFSAERLKGVDSTLKIQPAKLEDSAVYLCASSLDPAQNTGELFFGEGSRLTVL.

This chain uses TRBV5-1 with TRBJ1-2, with 9 bases aligning to TRBD1. This CDR3 region has 15 residues. With V trimmed by 0 bases and J by 2 bases, 2 bases remained unmatched. Germline CDR1 and CDR2: SGHRS and YFSETQ. The CDR3 sequence: CASSLGGTGNYGYTF. CDR3 in DNA: TGCGCCAGCAGCTTGGGAGGGACAGGGAACTATGGCTACACCTTC.

This clone showed up just once. This chain joins TRBV18 and TRBJ2-5; tentatively, D is TRBD1 (5 bases). The J call is uncertain, as TRBJ2-7 better fits the DNA end. The CDR3 extends over 14 amino acids. The V gene's germline CDR1 is KGHSH and CDR2 LQKENI. This chain's CDR3 is CASSPGTLDNEQYF. The CDR3 DNA is TGTGCCAGCTCACCAGGCACCTTGGACAACGAGCAGTACTTC.

The rearrangement joins TRBV7-3 to TRBJ2-1, with D uncertain. Germline assignment: CDR1 SGHTA and CDR2 FQGTGA. The CDR3 is 15 residues long. V was trimmed by 2 bases and J by 3 bases, leaving 11 bases between them. The CDR3 is CASSLRGTNYNEQFF. CDR3 DNA sequence: TGTGCCAGCAGCTTACGAGGAACGAACTACAATGAGCAGTTCTTC.

This clone was seen a single time. This chain connects TRBV5-4 to TRBJ2-1; D possibly corresponds to TRBD1 (6 bases). Germline V CDR1 and CDR2: SGHNT, YYREEE (reference sequence). V was shortened by 4 bases and J by 9 bases, with 14 bases between the two germline ends. The CDR3 extends over 13 amino acids. The CDR3 nucleotides read TGTGCCAGCAGCGCGCGCACAGGGACTGAGCAGTTCTTC. Protein: CASSARTGTEQFF.

This clone was seen once. This sequence joins TRBV10-3 and TRBJ1-6; 7 nucleotides align to TRBD1. This CDR3 is built from 16 residues. Germline V gives CDR1 ENHRY, CDR2 SYGVKD. The V and J ends lost 4 bases and 5 bases, in that order; junction bases with no gene match: 8. The CDR3, as DNA: TGTGCCATCAGTGTAACCGGGACAGTCGATAATTCACCCCTCCACTTT. Translation gives CAISVTGTVDNSPLHF.

CDR3 nucleotides: TGTGCCAGCAGTGAATTCAGGGGACATCAGCCCCAGCATTTT. This codes for CASSEFRGHQPQHF. The chain recombines TRBV6-1 with TRBJ1-5; D may be TRBD1 (6 bases). The V and J ends lost 2 bases and 5 bases respectively, with 10 bases between them. This CDR3 region has 14 residues. The germline gives CDR1 MNHNS, CDR2 SASEGT.

The rearrangement links TRBV10-3 to TRBJ2-1, with D possibly TRBD2 on 6 matching bases. CDR1 is ENHRY, CDR2 SYGVKD, per germline. Trimming took 6 bases from V and 3 from J, leaving 21 bases between them. CDR3 length: 17 residues. The CDR3 loop reads CAIRGDGTSGLYNEQFF. Written as DNA, the CDR3 is TGTGCCATCAGGGGGGATGGAACCTCGGGACTCTACAATGAGCAGTTCTTC.

Here the CDR3 reads CASSLGGLSTDTQYF. CDR3 bases: TGCGCCAGCAGCTTGGGCGGACTCTCCACAGATACGCAGTATTTT. The V call is TRBV5-1, the J call TRBJ2-3; the D gene is possibly TRBD2 (5 bases). The CDR3 loop spans 15 amino acids. CDR1 is SGHRS and CDR2 is YFSETQ in the germline V gene. The ends were cut back, 0 bases at V and 2 bases at J, with 10 bases in the middle. The complete variable domain, with remaining parts taken from reference TRBV5-1 and TRBJ2-3, reads KAGVTQTPRYLIKTRGQQVTLSCSPISGHRSVSWYQQTPGQGLQFLFEYFSETQRNKGNFPGRFSGRQFSNSRSEMNVSTLELGDSALYLCASSLGGLSTDTQYFGPGTRLTVL.

The chain is built from TRBV19 and TRBJ1-1; D is possibly TRBD1 (6 bases). CDR1 and CDR2 from the germline V gene are LNHDA and SQIVND (reference sequence). The CDR3 length is 10 residues. Trimming left V 11 bases short and J 7 bases short, with 11 bases between. CDR3 amino acids: CASGRGEAFF. DNA for the CDR3: TGTGCCTCGGGCAGGGGTGAAGCTTTCTTT.

The chain is built from TRBV5-1 and TRBJ2-2, with 7 bases that match TRBD2. The CDR3 has 18 amino acids. Germline lookup yields CDR1 SGHRS and CDR2 YFSETQ. The junction had 21 bases not matched to a gene; V was cut back by 7 bases and J by 6 bases. The CDR3 coding sequence is TGCGCCAGCTCCCAAAACGGAGCGGGGCGAGTTAGGGCCGGGGAGCTGTTTTTT. Translation gives CASSQNGAGRVRAGELFF.